This TCR beta chain is drawn from a study of blood T cells in healthy people across ages. A sample-barcoded 5' primer and a J-beta primer mix were used in a second PCR of roughly 7 to 11 cycles. Every cDNA molecule bore a tag from a template-switch adaptor containing 12 random nucleotides. One entry per CDR3 protein, called by TCRdb with MiXCR from the 5' RACE reads. The top ten clones hold approximately 4% of a sample with roughly 1.5 million distinct CDR3 sequences, 40% to 45% of them seen once. A single count supports this clonotype. This CDR3 is 16 amino acids long. After removal of 2 bases from V and 3 bases from J, the junction contained 6 bases not matched to a gene. Germline V lookup: CDR1 MNHEY, CDR2 SMNVEV (reference sequence). Every donor provided roughly 10 milliliters of peripheral blood.

The sequence derives from a woman under 30 in good health. The chain links TRBV27 to TRBJ2-7; 11 nucleotides agree with TRBD1. The sequencing input was blood. CDR3 DNA sequence: TGTGCCAGCAGTTTAAGTCACGGGACAGGGGGCTACGAGCAGTACTTC. Protein product: CASSLSHGTGGYEQYF.